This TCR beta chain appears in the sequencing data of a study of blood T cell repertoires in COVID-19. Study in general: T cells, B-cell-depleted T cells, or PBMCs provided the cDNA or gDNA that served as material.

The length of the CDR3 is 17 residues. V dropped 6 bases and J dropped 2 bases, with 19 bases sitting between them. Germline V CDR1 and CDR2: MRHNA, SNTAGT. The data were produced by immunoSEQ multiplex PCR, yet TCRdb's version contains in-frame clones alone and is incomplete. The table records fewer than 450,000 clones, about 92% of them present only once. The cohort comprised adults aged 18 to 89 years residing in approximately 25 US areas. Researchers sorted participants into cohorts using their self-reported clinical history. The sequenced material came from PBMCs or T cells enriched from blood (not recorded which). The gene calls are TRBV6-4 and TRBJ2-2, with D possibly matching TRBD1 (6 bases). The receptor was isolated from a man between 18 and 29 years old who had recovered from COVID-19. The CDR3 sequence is CASRDRKGQRNTGELFF. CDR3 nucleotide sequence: TGTGCCAGCAGAGACAGAAAAGGACAGAGAAACACCGGGGAGCTGTTTTTT.